This T cell receptor (beta chain) stems from a study of blood T cell repertoires in COVID-19 (TCRdb year 2020). General notes on the study: Samples covering the acute and convalescent phases of COVID-19 were provided by collaborators in the United States, Italy and Spain. Sample metadata almost always included a de-identified subject ID, COVID-19 status, age in years and sex. The samples were drawn from two sources: the first 160 participants of the ongoing ImmuneRACE study, and 1,000 to 1,500 subjects contributed by 6 global collaborators. The material from the prospective study consisted of cDNA or gDNA derived from T cells, B-cell-depleted T cells, or PBMCs. The repertoires were made available in a free public database intended to serve as a resource for research on the immune response to SARS-CoV-2. Subjects who had been exposed to COVID-19, were actively infected with it, or had recovered from it provided the deeply sampled blood TCRbeta repertoires that made up the dataset. Where HLA class I and class II types were available, the types were taken from metadata supplied by the sample provider, not from assay-based typing. The investigation overall reported the following: The quantity of clinical and demographic metadata differed by source and by participant and was supplied without curation.

TCRbeta CDR3 regions were amplified from genomic DNA by means of the immunoSEQ Assay, a bias-controlled multiplex PCR. From the authors' description of their analysis: Within the assay, amplification of reference gene primers was used to estimate how many nucleated cells each sample contained. Sequence reads were collapsed and filtered to measure the absolute abundance of every unique TCRbeta CDR3 rearrangement. For each sample, productive Simpson clonality was calculated as the square root of Simpson's diversity index across productive rearrangements. TCRdb carries this immuneACCESS record with in-frame sequences only. Its versions omit some clonotypes, under half of them owing to an unresolved V gene in the studies checked, with the rest unexplained. The DNA gave D and trimming, while V, J and clone size come from that table. This sample comprises about 190,000 clones, around 84% of them detected only once. In total, the top ten clones hold approximately 15% of the sample.

V has 2 bases trimmed and J has 2 bases trimmed; junction bases matching no gene number 2. Taken from cysteine to phenylalanine, the CDR3 has 13 residues. This entry keeps only the CDR3 DNA: 39 bases, framed from base 1. The germline V gene (reference sequence) gives CDR1 as GTSNPN and CDR2 as SVGIG. Collaborating institutions collected whole blood in K2EDTA tubes following their own protocols. For TCRbeta analysis, collaborator samples were shipped as frozen whole blood, as isolated PBMCs, or as DNA extracted from either sample type. This clone showed up just a few times. Its specific antigen is unknown. No much larger clone exists at a distance of one base, and base qualities are not known. Additional DNA sequences in this sample encode the identical CDR3.

The clonotype comes from a man aged 25-40 years with active or convalescent COVID-19. The chain links TRBV30 with TRBJ2-7, with 8 central nucleotides matching TRBD2. Sequenced sample: peripheral blood. The CDR3 has the sequence CAWSREGPYEQYF. In nucleotides, the sequence is TGTGCCTGGAGTCGGGAGGGTCCCTACGAGCAGTACTTC.